This T cell receptor beta chain was recorded in a study of shared clonotypes between healthy human individuals. Generated by immunoSEQ multiplex PCR, the TCRdb table keeps only in-frame clones and is missing some. The table has about 2.4 million clones, about 92% seen once. Study observations and caveats: Even with large depth, rarefaction showed that sorted-subset sequencing was incomplete.

With V trimmed by 7 bases and J by 1 base, 6 bases remained unmatched. CDR3 length equals 14 residues. The V gene's germline CDR1 is MNHNY and CDR2 SVGAGI (reference sequence). Worth noting for this clone: Its antigen is currently unknown.

Material: naive CD4+ T cells sorted from blood. Described subset: CD45RA+ positively selected. This clonotype was obtained from a man aged 18 to 30 in good health. The J gene is TRBJ1-1, the V gene TRBV6-6; the match to TRBD1 covers 7 bases. CDR3 residues: CASILGGSNTEAFF. The CDR3 DNA sequence: TGTGCCAGCATATTAGGGGGCTCGAACACTGAAGCTTTCTTT.